A single sample is the source of the 20 T cell receptor beta chains below, sequenced in a study of OX40 agonist ivuxolimab in advanced cancers. Only in-frame clones appear in the TCRdb table, and some are missing; sequencing was by immunoSEQ multiplex PCR. In the table there are tens of thousands of clones, roughly 89% of which are singletons. Specimen: CD4+ or CD8+ T cells sorted from blood, collected in a trial of the OX40 agonist ivuxolimab. Receptors originate from an adult with an advanced solid tumor such as melanoma, head and neck, liver or kidney cancer.

V gene TRBV6-1 combines with J gene TRBJ1-5, with TRBD1 matching 8 bases. Germline V gene sequence: CDR1 MNHNS, CDR2 SASEGT. V shed 6 bases, J shed 6 bases, and the junction held 7 bases outside the gene matches. CDR3 length equals 14 residues. CDR3 protein: CASRPSGGGQPQHF. CDR3 coding DNA: TGTGCCAGCAGGCCCTCAGGGGGCGGTCAGCCCCAGCATTTT.

The rearrangement joins TRBV27 to TRBJ2-5; a possible D gene is TRBD1 (5 bases). Looked up from germline, CDR1 is MNHEY and CDR2 is SMNVEV (reference sequence). The CDR3 runs 13 residues. The V and J ends lost 11 bases and 2 bases respectively, with 15 bases between them. The CDR3 sequence: CAARRQHQETQYF. CDR3 in DNA: TGTGCCGCTAGGAGACAGCATCAAGAGACCCAGTACTTC.

V is TRBV2 and J is TRBJ1-2; D may be TRBD1 (5 bases). The V end lost 6 bases, the J end lost 4 bases, and 15 bases lay between the germline ends. Germline V lookup: CDR1 SNHLY, CDR2 FYNNEI. This CDR3 spans 14 amino acids. Here the CDR3 reads CASSTAQGIYGYTF. In DNA, the CDR3 is TGTGCCAGCAGCACAGCGCAGGGTATCTATGGCTACACCTTC.

This sequence joins TRBV6-1 and TRBJ1-4, with 8 bases fitting TRBD1. The CDR3 runs 14 residues. Germline V lookup: CDR1 MNHNS, CDR2 SASEGT. The junction had 2 bases not matched to a gene; V was cut back by 3 bases and J by 5 bases. The CDR3 DNA reads TGTGCCAGCAGTGAGAACAGGGGGAATGAAAAACTGTTTTTT. Protein: CASSENRGNEKLFF.

The gene calls are TRBV7-9 and TRBJ2-2; 11 bases match TRBD2. Trimming took 2 bases from V and 3 from J; bases not matched to a gene: 11. Germline V gives CDR1 SEHNR, CDR2 FQNEAQ (reference sequence). The CDR3 loop spans 19 amino acids. As DNA, the CDR3 is TGTGCCAGCAGCTTACTAACTACTAGCGGGAGACGGTACACCGGGGAGCTGTTTTTT. Encoded protein: CASSLLTTSGRRYTGELFF.

This clone was detected once. The chain carries TRBV4-3 and TRBJ2-3; D is unclear. CDR3 length: 15 amino acids. Germline loops: CDR1 LGHNA, CDR2 YSLEER. Trimming took off 6 bases at V and 0 bases at J, with 13 bases between the two ends. CDR3 sequence: CASSPNEASTDTQYF. In DNA form, the CDR3 reads TGCGCCAGCAGTCCCAATGAGGCTAGCACAGATACGCAGTATTTT.

This chain joins TRBV15 and TRBJ2-7; D uncertain. V was shortened by 1 base and J by 0 bases, with 10 bases between the two germline ends. Germline assignment: CDR1 LNHNV and CDR2 YYDKDF (reference sequence). This CDR3 contains 15 residues. The CDR3 DNA reads TGTGCCACCAGCAGAGGGCCCAGGAGCTCCTACGAGCAGTACTTC. This translates into CATSRGPRSSYEQYF.

Only a few counts were recorded for this clone. V is TRBV9 and J is TRBJ1-1; no firm D call. Germline CDR1 reads SGDLS; CDR2 reads YYNGEE. V was trimmed by 3 bases and J by 3 bases, leaving 9 bases between them. CDR3 length: 13 amino acids. The CDR3 sequence: CASSGNPDTEAFF. Written as DNA, the CDR3 is TGTGCCAGCAGCGGGAACCCCGACACTGAAGCTTTCTTT.

This rearrangement joins TRBV20-1 to TRBJ2-1; D not resolved. This CDR3 has 11 residues. The V end was cut by 0 bases, the J end by 8 bases, with 5 bases between. Germline V gene data show CDR1 as DFQATT and CDR2 as SNEGSKA (reference sequence). The CDR3 is CSARDLDEQFF. The CDR3 DNA reads TGCAGTGCTAGAGATCTCGATGAGCAGTTCTTC.

This sequence joins TRBV4-1 and TRBJ1-2; the D is unclear. This CDR3 spans 15 amino acids. V lost 2 bases, J lost 0 bases, and 10 bases lay in between. Germline assignment: CDR1 MGHRA and CDR2 YSYEKL. The CDR3 spells CASSQSRTANYGYTF. The CDR3 nucleotides are TGCGCCAGCAGCCAAAGTAGGACTGCTAACTATGGCTACACCTTC.

The chain has TRBV30 and TRBJ2-3; D possibly corresponds to TRBD2 (5 bases). The CDR3 has 14 residues. With 4 bases removed from V and 4 bases from J, the gap between germline ends came to 15 bases. Germline CDR1 and CDR2: GTSNPN and SVGIG (reference sequence). The CDR3 sequence: CAWTLAGRADTQYF. The CDR3 nucleotides read TGTGCCTGGACGCTAGCTGGTAGGGCAGATACGCAGTATTTT. The variable domain in full, with the rest retrieved from reference TRBV30 and TRBJ2-3, is SQTIHQWPATLVQPVGSPLSLECTVEGTSNPNLYWYRQAAGRGLQLLFYSVGIGQISSEVPQNLSASRPQDRQFILSSKKLLLSDSGFYLCAWTLAGRADTQYFGPGTRLTVL.

The V and J genes are TRBV5-1 and TRBJ2-5; TRBD2 aligns across 13 bases. This CDR3 contains 18 residues. V lost 3 bases and J lost 4; bases outside the gene matches: 12. In germline, CDR1 is SGHRS, CDR2 YFSETQ. The CDR3 DNA follows: TGCGCCAGCAGCTGGACAGTTGGACTAGCGGGAGTAGGAGAGACCCAGTACTTC. Encoded protein: CASSWTVGLAGVGETQYF.

The genes are TRBV7-2 and TRBJ2-7; 8 positions agree with TRBD1. Germline values: CDR1 SGHTA, CDR2 FQGNSA. The V segment lost 7 bases and the J segment 3 bases; nucleotides outside the gene matches: 11. CDR3 size: 15 residues. CDR3 nucleotides: TGTGCCAGCATCCTTTCTCCGGGACAGGACTACGAGCAGTACTTC. As protein: CASILSPGQDYEQYF.

This chain uses TRBV30 with TRBJ2-5; D is unclear. Trimming removed 0 bases from V and 5 bases from J, with 7 bases in between. The V gene's germline CDR1 is GTSNPN and CDR2 SVGIG (reference sequence). This CDR3 region has 12 residues. The CDR3 region is CAWSVRMETQYF. As DNA, the CDR3 is TGTGCCTGGAGTGTACGAATGGAGACCCAGTACTTC.

Comment on this clone: The junction does not match germline at one end; this may be a read error. V is TRBV4-3 and J is TRBJ2-1; D is uncertain. This CDR3 contains 15 residues. CDR1 is LGHNA and CDR2 is YSLEER in the germline V gene. CDR3 loop: CAGSRGTLYLGEQFF. DNA for the CDR3: TGCGCCGGCAGCCGAGGAACCTTATACCTTGGTGAGCAGTTCTTC.

This chain connects TRBV6-1 to TRBJ2-3; 7 positions match TRBD1. This CDR3 region has 16 residues. Germline loops: CDR1 MNHNS, CDR2 SASEGT. The V and J ends lost 3 bases and 0 bases, in that order; junction bases with no gene match: 6. CDR3: CASSDPGGLSTDTQYF. CDR3 nucleotides: TGTGCCAGCAGTGATCCAGGGGGTTTAAGCACAGATACGCAGTATTTT.

The chain combines TRBV4-3 with TRBJ1-3, with D unclear. V was trimmed by 3 bases and J by 8 bases, leaving 11 bases between them. Germline loops: CDR1 LGHNA, CDR2 YSLEER. This CDR3 comprises 13 residues. CDR3 sequence reads: CASSQIRLDTIYF. Written as DNA, the CDR3 is TGCGCCAGCAGCCAGATCAGACTGGACACCATATATTTT.

The chain links TRBV9 to TRBJ1-2; 8 positions agree with TRBD1. After removal of 4 bases from V and 6 bases from J, the junction contained 14 bases not matched to a gene. This CDR3 spans 16 amino acids. Per the germline V gene, CDR1 is SGDLS and CDR2 is YYNGEE. CDR3 residues: CASSPRPQGVLDGYTF. The CDR3 DNA is TGTGCCAGCAGCCCTCGGCCACAGGGGGTATTGGATGGCTACACCTTC.

The CDR3 is CASSQALQGRAFF. DNA of the CDR3: TGTGCCAGCAGCCAAGCTCTCCAGGGTCGAGCTTTCTTT. The chain uses TRBV14 and TRBJ1-1, with D possibly TRBD1 on 5 matching bases. V lost 1 base and J lost 10, with 13 bases in between. The germline V gene has CDR1 SGHDN and CDR2 FVKESK. CDR3 length: 13 residues.

This chain joins TRBV2 and TRBJ1-5; D gene ambiguous. The V end was cut by 8 bases, the J end by 1 base, with 9 bases between. Germline assignment: CDR1 SNHLY and CDR2 FYNNEI. This CDR3 comprises 13 residues. The CDR3 sequence is CASRFGSNQPQHF. The CDR3 coding sequence is TGTGCCAGCCGATTCGGAAGCAATCAGCCCCAGCATTTT.